This T cell receptor beta chain came from a study of T cells after yellow fever vaccination. Study overall: Preparation used SMART-Seq v4 Ultra Low Input for the low-cell-number fractions. Study-wide results and caveats: Weaker in magnitude, the secondary response showed a faster peak on day 5 versus 15. The appearance of a small share of clonotypes in both CD4 and CD8 compartments was observed.

Turning to this clonotype: Antigen specificity is unknown.

Germline lookup yields CDR1 SGHNT and CDR2 YYREEE (reference sequence). The CDR3 has 13 residues. Trimming shortened V by 4 bases and J by 5 bases, and 13 bases separated the two germline ends. TCRdb passed the 5' RACE reads through MiXCR, listing each CDR3 protein once. The sample carries a few hundred thousand distinct CDR3 sequences, more than 8.5% recorded once. The rearrangement links TRBV5-4 to TRBJ2-7, with D tentatively TRBD2 (7 bases). The source material was PBMCs, sampled on the day of the first yellow fever vaccination. The clonotype was recovered from a man between 18 and 35 years old who received the YFV17D yellow fever vaccine. CDR3 sequence: CASSPWGGDEQYF. The CDR3 DNA is TGTGCCAGCAGCCCCTGGGGGGGCGACGAGCAGTACTTC.